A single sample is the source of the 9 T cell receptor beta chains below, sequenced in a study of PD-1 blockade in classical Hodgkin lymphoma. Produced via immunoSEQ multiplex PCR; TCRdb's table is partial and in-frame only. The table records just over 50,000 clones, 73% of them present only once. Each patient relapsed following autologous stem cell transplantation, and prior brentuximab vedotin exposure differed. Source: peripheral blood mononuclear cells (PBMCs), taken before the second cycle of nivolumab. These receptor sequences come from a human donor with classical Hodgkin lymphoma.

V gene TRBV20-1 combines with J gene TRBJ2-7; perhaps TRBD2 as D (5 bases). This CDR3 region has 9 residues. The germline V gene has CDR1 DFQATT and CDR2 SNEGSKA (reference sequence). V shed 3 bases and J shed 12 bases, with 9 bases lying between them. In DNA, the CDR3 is TGCAGTGCTAGTTCAGGAGGGTACTTC. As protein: CSASSGGYF.

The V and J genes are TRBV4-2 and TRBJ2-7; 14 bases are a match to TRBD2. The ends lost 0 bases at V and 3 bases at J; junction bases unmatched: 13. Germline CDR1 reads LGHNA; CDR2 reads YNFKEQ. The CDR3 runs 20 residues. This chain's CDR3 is CASSQEVLGGTSGSVYEQYF. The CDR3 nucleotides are TGTGCCAGCAGCCAAGAGGTTTTGGGCGGGACTAGCGGGAGTGTCTACGAGCAGTACTTC.

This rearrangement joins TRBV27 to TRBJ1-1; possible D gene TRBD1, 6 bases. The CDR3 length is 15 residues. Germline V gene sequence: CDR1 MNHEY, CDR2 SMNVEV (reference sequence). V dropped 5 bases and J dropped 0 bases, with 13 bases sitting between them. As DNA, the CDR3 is TGTGCCAGCAGTCCCTACAGGGCCTTGAACACTGAAGCTTTCTTT. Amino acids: CASSPYRALNTEAFF.

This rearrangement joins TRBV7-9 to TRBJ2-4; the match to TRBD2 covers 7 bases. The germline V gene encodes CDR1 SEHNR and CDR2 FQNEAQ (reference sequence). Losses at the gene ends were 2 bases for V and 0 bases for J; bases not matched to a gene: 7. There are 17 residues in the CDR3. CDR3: CASSLYLAALAKNIQYF. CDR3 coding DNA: TGTGCCAGCAGCTTATATCTAGCGGCTTTAGCCAAAAACATTCAGTACTTC.

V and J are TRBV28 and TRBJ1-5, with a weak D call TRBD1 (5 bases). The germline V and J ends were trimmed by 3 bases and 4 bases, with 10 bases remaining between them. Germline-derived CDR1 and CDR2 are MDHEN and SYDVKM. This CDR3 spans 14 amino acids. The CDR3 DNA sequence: TGTGCCAGCAGTTTGGTCCAGGGAAATCAGCCCCAGCATTTT. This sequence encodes CASSLVQGNQPQHF. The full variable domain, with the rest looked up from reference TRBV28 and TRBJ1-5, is DVKVTQSSRYLVKRTGEKVFLECVQDMDHENMFWYRQDPGLGLRLIYFSYDVKMKEKGDIPEGYSVSREKKERFSLILESASTNQTSMYLCASSLVQGNQPQHFGDGTRLSIL.

The CDR3 loop is CATSRVGRGYEQYF. CDR3 coding DNA: TGTGCCACCAGCAGAGTCGGCAGGGGCTACGAGCAGTACTTC. The chain uses TRBV15 and TRBJ2-7, with D tentatively TRBD1 (6 bases). Trimming took off 1 base at V and 3 bases at J, with 10 bases between the two ends. The length of the CDR3 is 14 residues. Germline CDR1 reads LNHNV; CDR2 reads YYDKDF (reference sequence). The whole variable domain, remainder taken from reference TRBV15 and TRBJ2-7, is DAMVIQNPRYQVTQFGKPVTLSCSQTLNHNVMYWYQQKSSQAPKLLFHYYDKDFNNEADTPDNFQSRRPNTSFCFLDIRSPGLGDTAMYLCATSRVGRGYEQYFGPGTRLTVT.

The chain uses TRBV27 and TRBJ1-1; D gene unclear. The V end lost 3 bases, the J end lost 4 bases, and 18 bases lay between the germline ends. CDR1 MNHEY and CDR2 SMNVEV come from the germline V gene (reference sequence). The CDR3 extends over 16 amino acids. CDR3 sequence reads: CASSLSMSVVGTEAFF. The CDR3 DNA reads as TGTGCCAGCAGTTTGAGCATGTCCGTAGTGGGCACTGAAGCTTTCTTT.

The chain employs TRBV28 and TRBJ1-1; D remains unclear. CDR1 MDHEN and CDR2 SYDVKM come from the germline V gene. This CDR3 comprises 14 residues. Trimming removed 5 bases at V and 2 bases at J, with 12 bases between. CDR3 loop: CASSPAAINTEAFF. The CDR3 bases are TGTGCCAGCAGTCCCGCCGCGATTAACACTGAAGCTTTCTTT.

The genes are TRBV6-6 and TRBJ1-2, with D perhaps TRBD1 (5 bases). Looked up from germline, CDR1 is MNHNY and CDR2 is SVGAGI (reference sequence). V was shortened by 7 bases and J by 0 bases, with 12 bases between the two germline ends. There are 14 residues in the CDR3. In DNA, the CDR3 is TGTGCCAGCACCCTAGGAGGGGCTAACTATGGCTACACCTTC. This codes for CASTLGGANYGYTF.